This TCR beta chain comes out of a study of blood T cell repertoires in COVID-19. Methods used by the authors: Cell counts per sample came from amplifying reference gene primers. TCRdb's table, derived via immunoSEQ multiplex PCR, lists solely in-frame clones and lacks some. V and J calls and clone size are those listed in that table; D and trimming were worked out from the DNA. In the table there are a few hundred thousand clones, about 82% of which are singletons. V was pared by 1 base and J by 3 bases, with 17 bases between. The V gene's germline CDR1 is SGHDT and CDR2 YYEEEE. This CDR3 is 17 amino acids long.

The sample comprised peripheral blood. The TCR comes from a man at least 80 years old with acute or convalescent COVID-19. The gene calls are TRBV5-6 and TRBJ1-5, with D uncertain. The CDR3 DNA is TGTGCCAGCAGCTTGTGGACGCCCGCCGGGGACAATCAGCCCCAGCATTTT. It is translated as CASSLWTPAGDNQPQHF.